The source of this TCR beta chain is a study of control samples from healthy donors and cancer patients. CDR1 ENHRY and CDR2 SYGVKD come from the germline V gene. The CDR3 is 14 amino acids. The V gene end was trimmed by 2 bases and the J gene end by 4 bases; junction bases not matched to a gene: 1. This table comes from immunoSEQ multiplex PCR, and its TCRdb copy is limited to in-frame clones, with some not included. The sample lists 120,000 or so clones, roughly 84% occurring once. The TCR was taken from a man between 18 and 29 years old in good health. The sequenced material came from blood. The chain couples TRBV10-3 to TRBJ1-1; TRBD1 matches 10 bases. The CDR3 reads CAISERDRGTEAFF. CDR3 nucleotides: TGTGCCATCAGTGAGCGGGACAGGGGCACTGAAGCTTTCTTT.